The 3 T cell receptor beta chains listed next were all sequenced from one sample in a study of cytomegalovirus exposure and HLA in healthy donors. The primer mix had 60 Vbeta and 13 Jbeta primers. Libraries were prepared by immunoSEQ multiplex PCR; TCRdb keeps only in-frame clonotypes and omits some of them. The repertoire holds around 180,000 clones, with roughly 70% as singletons. Sequences were obtained from PBMCs. These TCRs come from a girl between 10 and 17 years old in good health and CMV-seronegative.

The gene calls are TRBV5-1 and TRBJ1-1, with D perhaps TRBD1 (5 bases). Germline CDR1 is SGHRS and CDR2 is YFSETQ. With 6 bases removed from V and 1 base from J, the gap between germline ends came to 16 bases. This CDR3 region has 15 residues. The CDR3 reads CASKFGGRANTEAFF. DNA for the CDR3: TGCGCCAGCAAGTTTGGCGGCAGGGCGAACACTGAAGCTTTCTTT.

This chain uses TRBV6-4 with TRBJ1-6; D gene ambiguous. V lost 5 bases, J lost 8 bases, and 13 bases lay in between. The germline V gene encodes CDR1 MRHNA and CDR2 SNTAGT. The CDR3 is made up of 14 amino acids. In DNA, the CDR3 is TGTGCCAGCAGTTCATTCGGGGAGCATTCACCCCTCCACTTT. It translates to CASSSFGEHSPLHF.

The rearrangement links TRBV9 to TRBJ2-1; 11 bases are a match to TRBD2. Germline CDR1 is SGDLS and CDR2 is YYNGEE. V lost 4 bases to trimming and J lost 4 bases; unmatched junction nucleotides: 4. The CDR3 consists of 15 residues. The CDR3 sequence: CASSKLAGEYNEQFF. CDR3 in DNA: TGTGCCAGCAGCAAACTAGCGGGGGAATACAATGAGCAGTTCTTC. The full variable domain, completed using reference TRBV9 and TRBJ2-1, is DSGVTQTPKHLITATGQRVTLRCSPRSGDLSVYWYQQSLDQGLQFLIQYYNGEERAKGNILERFSAQQFPDLHSELNLSSLELGDSALYFCASSKLAGEYNEQFFGPGTRLTVL.